The clone carrying this T cell receptor (beta chain) was counted a few times. The antigen is undetermined. Time point given: persistent/refractory GD, antithyroid drugs over 5 years with positive TRAb. The TCR library was made from RNA extracted from PBMCs. Diagnosis followed American Thyroid Association guidelines for Graves' disease. The sample comes from a study of regulatory T cells in long-lasting Graves disease. The wider study: Persistent Graves' disease meant over 5 years of antithyroid drugs with positive TSH receptor antibodies. Whole-study results and caveats: Results may be inaccurate due to the small sample size. Patients with persistent disease showed a bias toward TRBV28, TRBJ1-2 and TRBJ2-5.

V gave up 4 bases and J gave up 5 bases; unmatched junction bases: 10. Germline V CDR1 and CDR2: SGHRS, YFSETQ. This CDR3 is built from 15 residues. The authors built TCR beta libraries using iRepertoire HTBI primers and Arm-PCR of CDR3 regions. TCRdb processed the multiplex PCR reads anew with MiXCR; each CDR3 protein has one entry. The sample has a few hundred thousand distinct CDR3 sequences, roughly a fifth seen once. J is TRBJ1-1 and V is TRBV5-1, with 8 bases lining up with TRBD1. Source: peripheral blood mononuclear cells (PBMCs), taken when the disease was refractory, from a patient treated with antithyroid drugs. This TCR was recovered from a female donor with Graves disease. The CDR3, as DNA: TGCGCCAGCAGCCTCCAGGGGGCGCCGGAAACTGAAGCTTTCTTT. The encoded protein is CASSLQGAPETEAFF.